This TCR beta chain was profiled in a study of TIL therapy for anti-PD-1-resistant metastatic lung cancer. The study, taken as a whole, reports: Treatment-naive, never-smoker and oncogene-addicted patients were overrepresented in this highly selected cohort.

Sequencing used immunoSEQ v3. Libraries were sequenced to 2 million to 2.5 million read pairs (survey) or 5-6 million (deep). The assay was immunoSEQ multiplex PCR, and TCRdb's table has in-frame clones only and misses some. The table has 45,000 to 60,000 clones, roughly 78% seen once. For this clone: Its target is not known.

From germline, CDR1 is SNHLY and CDR2 FYNNEI. V trimming: 8 bases; J trimming: 4 bases; junction bases outside the gene matches: 8. The CDR3 is 15 amino acids. Time point noted: pre-treatment sample, taken before nivolumab and TIL therapy. Stage 4 NSCLC adults joined between 2017 and 2020. This clonotype was obtained from a woman aged 25-85 years with non-small cell lung cancer. Sequencing used blood, obtained at baseline. V usage is TRBV2 and J usage is TRBJ2-2; TRBD1 matches 9 bases. The CDR3 DNA reads as TGTGCCAGCCGCCGACAGGGGGAGACCACCGGGGAGCTGTTTTTT. This sequence encodes CASRRQGETTGELFF.